The 20 T cell receptor beta chains in this list originate from one sample, sequenced in a study of cytomegalovirus exposure and HLA in healthy donors. TCRdb's table, derived via immunoSEQ multiplex PCR, lists solely in-frame clones and lacks some. The table lists tens of thousands of clones, around 94% of them singletons, with under 2% in the top ten. The sample consisted of PBMCs. Receptors originate from a woman aged 18 to 35 in good health and CMV-seropositive.

The chain recombines TRBV25-1 with TRBJ2-1, with 10 bases fitting TRBD2. Germline CDR1 and CDR2: MGHDK and SYGVNS. The J segment lost 3 bases and the V segment lost 4 bases, leaving 6 bases of the junction unmatched. The CDR3 is made up of 16 amino acids. CDR3 residues: CASSGAGLADYNEQFF. CDR3 in DNA: TGTGCCAGCAGTGGTGCTGGACTAGCGGACTACAATGAGCAGTTCTTC. Complete variable domain (other parts from reference TRBV25-1 and TRBJ2-1): EADIYQTPRYLVIGTGKKITLECSQTMGHDKMYWYQQDPGMELHLIHYSYGVNSTEKGDLSSESTVSRIRTEHFPLTLESARPSHTSQYLCASSGAGLADYNEQFFGPGTRLTVL.

The chain is built from TRBV7-6 and TRBJ2-5, with TRBD2 matching over 10 bases. V lost 5 bases, J lost 4 bases, and 16 bases stayed unmatched. The germline V gene encodes CDR1 SGHVS and CDR2 FNYEAQ. The CDR3 has 18 amino acids. DNA for the CDR3: TGTGCCAGCAGCACCCTGGGAGACAGCGGGGGGGCGGGAGAGACCCAGTACTTC. This codes for CASSTLGDSGGAGETQYF.

The chain recombines TRBV6-5 with TRBJ1-2; the D is unclear. Germline V gene lookup returns CDR1 MNHEY and CDR2 SVGAGI. V lost 2 bases and J 5 bases, leaving 12 bases between the germline ends. The CDR3 has 14 amino acids. CDR3 sequence (DNA): TGTGCCAGCAGTTACGGGGAGGGAGCTTATGGCTACACCTTC. Protein product: CASSYGEGAYGYTF.

The CDR3 DNA sequence: TGTGCCAGCAGCCCCGGAGAGTTGACCCAGTACTTC. This codes for CASSPGELTQYF. V gene TRBV7-9 combines with J gene TRBJ2-5; D unresolved. Trimming left V 5 bases short and J 7 bases short, with 11 bases between. The germline V gene encodes CDR1 SEHNR and CDR2 FQNEAQ (reference sequence). The CDR3 sequence is 12 residues long.

The chain employs TRBV7-2 and TRBJ2-7, with unresolved D. The CDR3 has 14 residues. Trimming stripped 4 bases from V and 4 bases from J, with 14 bases between. In germline, CDR1 is SGHTA, CDR2 FQGNSA. CDR3 DNA sequence: TGTGCCAGCAGCTCCGACTTGGAAGCGTACGAGCAGTACTTC. Protein sequence: CASSSDLEAYEQYF. Complete variable domain (other parts from reference TRBV7-2 and TRBJ2-7): GAGVSQSPSNKVTEKGKDVELRCDPISGHTALYWYRQSLGQGLEFLIYFQGNSAPDKSGLPSDRFSAERTGGSVSTLTIQRTQQEDSAVYLCASSSDLEAYEQYFGPGTRLTVT.

CDR3 sequence reads: CASSRTITGYGVEAFF. The DNA for the CDR3 is TGTGCCAGCAGCCGGACAATTACAGGGTATGGTGTGGAAGCTTTCTTT. This chain uses TRBV11-2 with TRBJ1-1; TRBD1 is a possible D gene (6 bases). This CDR3 contains 16 residues. Germline V gives CDR1 SGHAT, CDR2 FQNNGV. V was clipped by 5 bases and J by 8 bases, with 24 bases between them.

V gene TRBV5-6 combines with J gene TRBJ1-6, with 7 bases lining up with TRBD1. The V gene's germline CDR1 is SGHDT and CDR2 YYEEEE. V gave up 3 bases and J gave up 14 bases; unmatched junction bases: 8. This CDR3 is built from 13 residues. The CDR3 spells CASSSPGQTTLHF. CDR3 bases: TGTGCCAGCAGCTCTCCGGGACAGACAACCCTCCACTTT.

The V and J genes are TRBV4-3 and TRBJ2-3, with TRBD1 matching over 7 bases. From germline, CDR1 is LGHNA and CDR2 YSLEER. The length of the CDR3 is 14 residues. The ends lost 4 bases at V and 6 bases at J; junction bases unmatched: 7. The CDR3 here is CASSPGQQGDTQYF. CDR3 in DNA: TGCGCCAGCAGCCCAGGCCAACAGGGGGATACGCAGTATTTT.

The CDR3 protein is CASKDPDSQYQETQYF. The DNA for the CDR3 is TGTGCCAGCAAGGATCCGGACAGTCAGTATCAAGAGACCCAGTACTTC. The chain employs TRBV2 and TRBJ2-5, with a possible D match to TRBD1 (6 bases). This CDR3 is 16 amino acids long. Trimming shortened V by 7 bases and J by 2 bases, and 20 bases separated the two germline ends. Germline V CDR1 and CDR2: SNHLY, FYNNEI.

V gene TRBV30 combines with J gene TRBJ2-5; no firm D call. CDR1 is GTSNPN, CDR2 SVGIG, per germline (reference sequence). This CDR3 comprises 12 residues. Trimming removed 2 bases at V and 0 bases at J, with 4 bases between. Written as DNA, the CDR3 is TGTGCCTGGAGTTCCAACCAAGAGACCCAGTACTTC. This codes for CAWSSNQETQYF.

The genes are TRBV7-3 and TRBJ2-1; D gene ambiguous. This CDR3 comprises 14 residues. V shed 0 bases and J shed 3 bases, with 6 bases lying between them. Per the germline V gene, CDR1 is SGHTA and CDR2 is FQGTGA. The CDR3 DNA sequence: TGTGCCAGCAGCTTAACCCCAGACTACAATGAGCAGTTCTTC. Protein sequence: CASSLTPDYNEQFF.

This clone was picked up one time. The rearrangement uses TRBV5-1 and TRBJ2-1; tentatively, D is TRBD1 (5 bases). Trimming left V 0 bases short and J 5 bases short, with 9 bases between. The germline V gene encodes CDR1 SGHRS and CDR2 YFSETQ. The CDR3 is made up of 14 amino acids. The CDR3 reads CASSLGQGNNEQFF. In nucleotides, the CDR3 is TGCGCCAGCAGCTTGGGCCAGGGTAACAATGAGCAGTTCTTC.

This clone was detected only a few times. The CDR3 is CASSEVLVQPQHF. CDR3 nucleotide sequence: TGTGCCAGCAGTGAAGTCTTAGTTCAGCCCCAGCATTTT. The chain couples TRBV6-1 to TRBJ1-5, with D uncertain. Trimming shortened V by 1 base and J by 6 bases, and 7 bases separated the two germline ends. In germline, CDR1 is MNHNS, CDR2 SASEGT. The CDR3 covers 13 residues.

The chain carries TRBV2 and TRBJ2-7; 12 bases agree with TRBD2. Germline assignment: CDR1 SNHLY and CDR2 FYNNEI. The CDR3 runs to 14 residues. Trimming cost V 6 bases and J 2 bases; bases outside gene matches: 2. The CDR3 loop reads CASRRLAGAYEQYF. CDR3 DNA: TGTGCCAGCAGGAGACTAGCGGGGGCCTACGAGCAGTACTTC.

J is TRBJ2-7 and V is TRBV7-9, with D tentatively TRBD1 (6 bases). CDR1 and CDR2 (germline): SEHNR, FQNEAQ (reference sequence). V lost 1 base and J 3 bases, leaving 22 bases between the germline ends. The CDR3 is made up of 18 amino acids. The CDR3 protein is CASSLGEGGSTIRYEQYF. The CDR3 nucleotides are TGTGCCAGCAGCTTAGGAGAAGGGGGTTCGACTATCCGCTACGAGCAGTACTTC.

This chain links TRBV27 with TRBJ2-1, with TRBD2 matching 11 bases. CDR1 is MNHEY and CDR2 is SMNVEV in the germline V gene (reference sequence). Trimming at V came to 5 bases and at J to 1 base, leaving 4 bases not matched to a gene. The CDR3 extends over 16 amino acids. The CDR3 DNA reads TGTGCCAGCAGTGTTACTAGCGGGAGTTCCTACAATGAGCAGTTCTTC. It yields the protein CASSVTSGSSYNEQFF.

The rearrangement links TRBV15 to TRBJ2-7; D gene ambiguous. This CDR3 is 12 amino acids long. The V and J ends lost 0 bases and 3 bases respectively, with 3 bases between them. Germline CDR1 and CDR2: LNHNV and YYDKDF (reference sequence). The CDR3, as DNA: TGTGCCACCAGCAGAGATCGCTACGAGCAGTACTTC. This gives the protein CATSRDRYEQYF.

This clone was found once. The rearrangement joins TRBV6-5 to TRBJ2-1; tentative D call: TRBD1 (6 bases). Trimming pared 6 bases from V and 12 bases from J, leaving 15 bases between. The CDR3 covers 12 residues. Germline CDR1 MNHEY, CDR2 SVGAGI. CDR3 nucleotides: TGTGCCAGCAGCCCCCAAGGGGGAGCGCAGTTCTTC. As protein: CASSPQGGAQFF.

The chain is built from TRBV6-5 and TRBJ1-2; TRBD1 matches at 7 bases. Germline V gene sequence: CDR1 MNHEY, CDR2 SVGAGI. The CDR3 is 13 amino acids. V was pared by 8 bases and J by 5 bases, with 8 bases of the junction left unmatched. CDR3 sequence reads: CASSPQGFYGYTF. In DNA form, the CDR3 reads TGTGCCAGCTCCCCACAGGGGTTTTATGGCTACACCTTC.

The chain couples TRBV6-1 to TRBJ1-5, with D possibly TRBD1 on 5 matching bases. CDR1 and CDR2 from the germline V gene are MNHNS and SASEGT. CDR3 size: 13 residues. Trimming took 8 bases from V and 3 from J, leaving 11 bases between them. CDR3 coding DNA: TGTGCCAGCTCCCGGGACTTCAATCAGCCCCAGCATTTT. Translating gives CASSRDFNQPQHF.